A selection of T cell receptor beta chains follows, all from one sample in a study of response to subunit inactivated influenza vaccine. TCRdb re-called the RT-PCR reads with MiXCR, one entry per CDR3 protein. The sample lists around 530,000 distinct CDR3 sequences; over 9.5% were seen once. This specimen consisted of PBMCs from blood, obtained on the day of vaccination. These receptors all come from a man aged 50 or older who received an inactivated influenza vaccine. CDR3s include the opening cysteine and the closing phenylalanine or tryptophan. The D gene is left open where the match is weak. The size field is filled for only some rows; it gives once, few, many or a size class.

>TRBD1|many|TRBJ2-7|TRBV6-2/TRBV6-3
TGTGCCAGCAGTTACGACAGGGGTCTGAATTTGTACGAGCAGTACTTC
CASSYDRGLNLYEQYF
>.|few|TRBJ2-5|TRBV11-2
TGTGCCAGCAGCTGGGAAGGGACGGAGACCCAGTACTTC
CASSWEGTETQYF
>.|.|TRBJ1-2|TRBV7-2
TGTGCCAGCGCCCAGGCTCGATCGAGCTACACCTTC
CASAQARSSYTF
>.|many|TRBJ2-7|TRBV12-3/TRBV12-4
TGTGCCAGCAGCCCACCCGGGACGGGATCCTACGAGCAGTACTTC
CASSPPGTGSYEQYF
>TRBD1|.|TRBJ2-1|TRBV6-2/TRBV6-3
TGTGCCAGCAGTTACCATCCCGGGACAGGTTCCTTCGATGAGCAGTTCTTC
CASSYHPGTGSFDEQFF
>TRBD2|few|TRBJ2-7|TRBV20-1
TGCAGTGCTTCCGGGACTAGCGGAGGGTACGAGCAGTACTTC
CSASGTSGGYEQYF
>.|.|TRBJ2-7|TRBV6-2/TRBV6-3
TGTGCCAGCAGTCTACACAAGGGCTACGAGCAGTACTTC
CASSLHKGYEQYF
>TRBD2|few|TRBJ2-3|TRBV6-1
TGTGCCAGCAGTGAAATAGCGGGACCAGATACGCAGTATTTT
CASSEIAGPDTQYF
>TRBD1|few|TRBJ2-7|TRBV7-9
TGTGCCAGCAGCTTGGACAGGGAGAGTCCCTACGAGCAGTACTTC
CASSLDRESPYEQYF
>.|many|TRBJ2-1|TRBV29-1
TGCAGCGTTGATCCGGTTGCCTACAATGAGCAGTTCTTC
CSVDPVAYNEQFF
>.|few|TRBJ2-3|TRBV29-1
TGCAGCGTTCAACTAGGTGGGGATACGCAGTATTTT
CSVQLGGDTQYF
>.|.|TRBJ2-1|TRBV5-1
TGCGCCAGCAGCTTGGGTAGCGATTACAATGAGCAGTTCTTC
CASSLGSDYNEQFF
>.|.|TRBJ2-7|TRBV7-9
TGTGCCAGCAGCTTAGCCCCGCTAGCTCTTGAGCAGTACTTC
CASSLAPLALEQYF
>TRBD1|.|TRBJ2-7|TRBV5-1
TGCGCCAGCAGCCTAGGGACAGGGGTCCTACTCGAGCAGTACTTC
CASSLGTGVLLEQYF
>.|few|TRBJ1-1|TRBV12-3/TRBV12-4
TGTGCCAGCACCGTACAGAAGAACACTGAAGCTTTCTTT
CASTVQKNTEAFF
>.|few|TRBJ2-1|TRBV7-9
TGTGCCAGCAGCACCCCGGTGGGACGAGTCTACAATGAGCAGTTCTTC
CASSTPVGRVYNEQFF
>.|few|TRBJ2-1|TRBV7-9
TGTGCCAGCAGCCCACGACAGGCCCTCTCCTACAATGAGCAGTTCTTC
CASSPRQALSYNEQFF
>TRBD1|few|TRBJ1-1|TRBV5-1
TGCGCCAGCAGCTTGACAGGGGGCGAGGAGACTGAAGCTTTCTTT
CASSLTGGEETEAFF
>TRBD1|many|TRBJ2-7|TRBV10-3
TGTGCCATCAGCCGGGACAGGGGACCTCAGTACTTC
CAISRDRGPQYF
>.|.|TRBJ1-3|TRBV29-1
TGCAGCGTTGCCGAAGAGTTAACAGCCTCTGGAAACACCATATATTTT
CSVAEELTASGNTIYF
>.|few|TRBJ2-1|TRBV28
TGTGCCAGCAGTACTGTGGGACCCGTCTCCTACAATGAGCAGTTCTTC
CASSTVGPVSYNEQFF
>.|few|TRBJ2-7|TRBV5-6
TGTGCCAGCAGCCAATGGGACACCGAGCAGTACTTC
CASSQWDTEQYF
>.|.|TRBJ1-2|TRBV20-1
TGCAGTGCTGAAGCGACAGTATTTGCCTATGGCTACACCTTC
CSAEATVFAYGYTF
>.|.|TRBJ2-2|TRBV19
TGTGCCAGTAGTATGCAGGGGCCTTCGAACACCGGGGAGCTGTTTTTT
CASSMQGPSNTGELFF
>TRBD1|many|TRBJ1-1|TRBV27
TGTGCCAGCAGTTGGCGGGCGACAGGGGGTCACACTGAAGCTTTCTTT
CASSWRATGGHTEAFF
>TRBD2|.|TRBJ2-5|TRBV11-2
TGTGCCACAGCGGTGACTAGCGGGGTAGAGACCCAGTACTTC
CATAVTSGVETQYF
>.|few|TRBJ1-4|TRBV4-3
TGCGCCAGCAGCCAAGAATTGGGGGCAGCTAATGAAAAACTGTTTTTT
CASSQELGAANEKLFF
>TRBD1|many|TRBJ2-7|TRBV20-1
TGCAGTGCTAGAGATCGAAACAGGGGAAGGAACGAGCAGTACTTC
CSARDRNRGRNEQYF
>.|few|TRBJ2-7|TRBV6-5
TGTGCCAGCAGTTACCCCCAGGCTAACGAGCAGTACTTC
CASSYPQANEQYF
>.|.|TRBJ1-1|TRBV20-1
TGCAGTGCTAGTTTCGGACAGAACACTGAAGCTTTCTTT
CSASFGQNTEAFF
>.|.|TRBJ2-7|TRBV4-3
TGCGCCAGCAGCCAAGAGTTAATATCTGCAGCCTCCTACGAGCAGTACTTC
CASSQELISAASYEQYF
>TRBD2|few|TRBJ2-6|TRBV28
TGTGCCAGCAGTAGACCTAGCGGCAACTCTGGGGCCAACGTCCTGACTTTC
CASSRPSGNSGANVLTF
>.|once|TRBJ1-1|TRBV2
TGTGCCAGCAGTGACCTGGGAGCTGAAGCTTTCTTT
CASSDLGAEAFF
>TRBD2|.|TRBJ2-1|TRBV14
TGTGCCAGCAGCATTAGCGGGAGTTTCTACAATGAGCAGTTCTTC
CASSISGSFYNEQFF
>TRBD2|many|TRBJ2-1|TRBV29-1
TGCAGCGTTGAAGGGCTTGGTCTAGCGGGAGTCCAATCAGGGTACAATGAGCAGTTCTTC
CSVEGLGLAGVQSGYNEQFF
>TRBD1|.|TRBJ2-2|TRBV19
TGTGCCAGTAGTATAGATCTCGGGGGACAGGCCACCGGGGAGCTGTTTTTT
CASSIDLGGQATGELFF
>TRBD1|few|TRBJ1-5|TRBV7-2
TGTGCCAGCAGCTCGGGACAGGCGAATCAGCCCCAGCATTTT
CASSSGQANQPQHF
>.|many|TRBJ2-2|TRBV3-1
TGTGCCAGCAGCCAAGGTTCCGGAGACACCGGGGAGCTGTTTTTT
CASSQGSGDTGELFF
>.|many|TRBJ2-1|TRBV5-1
TGCGCCAGCAGCTTGGATGGACTTGTCAATGAGCAGTTCTTC
CASSLDGLVNEQFF
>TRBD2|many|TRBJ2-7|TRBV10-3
TGTGCCATCGCGTCGGGGGGCGAGCAGTACTTC
CAIASGGEQYF
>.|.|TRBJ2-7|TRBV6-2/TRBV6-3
TGTGCCAGCAGTTACCCCCAGGTCTTCTCCTACGAGCAGTACTTC
CASSYPQVFSYEQYF
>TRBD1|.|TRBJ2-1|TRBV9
TGTGCCAGCAGCGTACAGGGGGCAGGCAATGAGCAGTTCTTC
CASSVQGAGNEQFF
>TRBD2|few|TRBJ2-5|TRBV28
TGTGCCAGCAGTTTTTTTAGCGGGGAAGAGACCCAGTACTTC
CASSFFSGEETQYF
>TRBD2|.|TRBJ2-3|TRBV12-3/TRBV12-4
TGTGCCAGCAGCCCTGGGACTAGCATCCTTAGCACAGATACGCAGTATTTT
CASSPGTSILSTDTQYF
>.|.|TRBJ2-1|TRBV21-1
TGTGCCAGCAGTAAAGGTGGGGACGATCATGAGCAGTTCTTC
CASSKGGDDHEQFF
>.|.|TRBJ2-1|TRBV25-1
TGTGCCAGCAGTGCCGTTGAGCCCTCCTACAATGAGCAGTTCTTC
CASSAVEPSYNEQFF
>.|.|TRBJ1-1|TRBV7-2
TGTGCCAGCAGCGCGACCAGGGATTCTAGTCAAGCTTTCTTT
CASSATRDSSQAFF
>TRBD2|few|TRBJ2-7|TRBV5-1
TGCGCCAGCAGCACCGTGAATAGCGGGAGTGCCTACGAGCAGTACTTC
CASSTVNSGSAYEQYF